This T cell receptor beta chain is drawn from a study of T cell responses to AZD1222 COVID-19 vaccine. Notes on this clone: Its antigen remains unidentified.

Whole-study findings and limits: Reportedly, nearly half the spike-specific TCRs target unmutated variant regions. No day 14 peak samples; only post-peak repertoires were characterized. Baseline serostatus was positive in only five to seven AZD1222 recipients.

Repertoires were generated with immunoSEQ multiplex PCR, while TCRdb's copy carries only in-frame clones and drops some. The sample holds about 140,000 clones, 80% to 95% seen once. This CDR3 comprises 16 residues. V gave up 3 bases and J gave up 0 bases, with 12 bases separating them. Germline V gene data show CDR1 as SGHDN and CDR2 as FVKESK. Sequencing was performed on peripheral blood, taken 28 days after the second AZD1222 dose. This receptor was taken from an adult who received the AZD1222 COVID-19 vaccine. The J gene is TRBJ2-1, the V gene TRBV14; TRBD1 or TRBD2 may be the D gene (6 bases each). This chain's CDR3 is CASSHIGGGSYNEQFF. The DNA of the CDR3 is TGTGCCAGCAGCCACATTGGAGGGGGCTCCTACAATGAGCAGTTCTTC. Combining the CDR3 with reference TRBV14 and TRBJ2-1 gives the whole variable domain EAGVTQFPSHSVIEKGQTVTLRCDPISGHDNLYWYRRVMGKEIKFLLHFVKESKQDESGMPNNRFLAERTGGTYSTLKVQPAELEDSGVYFCASSHIGGGSYNEQFFGPGTRLTVL.